This T cell receptor beta chain was profiled in a study of CD8 T cells in ankylosing spondylitis. Study-wide results and limits: Typical of ankylosing spondylitis blood, it appeared, was a TCR beta motif of seven to nine highly homologous variants.

Comment on this clonotype: Its antigen is not known.

TCRdb used MiXCR to reprocess the 5' RACE reads, holding one entry per CDR3 protein. The sample shows 700,000 to 850,000 distinct CDR3 sequences, approximately 10% of them seen only once. CDR3 size: 15 residues. Trimming took 6 bases from V and 7 from J; bases not matched to a gene: 9. The sample consisted of blood, either unsorted or a sorted T cell fraction (not recorded which). V is TRBV12-3 or TRBV12-4 and J is TRBJ1-2; 12 nucleotides agree with TRBD1. This sequence originates from a male donor with ankylosing spondylitis. CDR3 region: CASSSRDRGLRGYTF. The CDR3 DNA follows: TGTGCCAGCAGCTCCAGGGACAGGGGGCTTCGTGGCTACACCTTC.